One and the same sample provided the 32 T cell receptor beta chains below, sequenced in a study of blood T cell repertoires in COVID-19. Profiling relied on immunoSEQ multiplex PCR, and the TCRdb table lists in-frame clones only, not all of them. Of a few hundred thousand clones listed, more than 85% are singletons. Sequences were obtained from peripheral blood. These receptors were collected from a person aged 18 to 30 with COVID-19, enrolled during active disease.

The V and J genes are TRBV4-1 and TRBJ1-3; D possibly corresponds to TRBD1 (6 bases). V gave up 2 bases and J gave up 2 bases, with 7 bases separating them. This CDR3 has 14 residues. Per germline, CDR1 MGHRA and CDR2 YSYEKL. The CDR3 reads CASSQTGPGNTIYF. The CDR3, as DNA: TGCGCCAGCAGCCAAACAGGGCCTGGAAACACCATATATTTT.

This chain joins TRBV14 and TRBJ2-3; D may be TRBD2 (6 bases). Trimming took off 3 bases at V and 0 bases at J, with 7 bases between the two ends. CDR1 is SGHDN, CDR2 FVKESK, per germline. This CDR3 is 14 amino acids long. This chain's CDR3 is CASSHGLSTDTQYF. Here the CDR3 DNA reads TGTGCCAGCAGCCACGGACTAAGCACAGATACGCAGTATTTT.

The V call is TRBV24-1, the J call TRBJ2-3; 7 bases align to TRBD1. The V segment lost 10 bases and the J segment 3 bases; nucleotides outside the gene matches: 21. This CDR3 contains 18 residues. CDR1 KGHDR and CDR2 SFDVKD come from the germline V gene. The CDR3 region has the DNA TGTGCCACTTCAGGGACCGGGACAGAGATCGTGTCAACAGATACGCAGTATTTT. Protein product: CATSGTGTEIVSTDTQYF.

The CDR3 is CASSQVTGSTDTQYF. The DNA of the CDR3 is TGCGCCAGCAGCCAAGTTACGGGGAGCACAGATACGCAGTATTTT. The chain links TRBV4-1 to TRBJ2-3; TRBD2 might be the D (5 bases). There are 15 residues in the CDR3. Per the germline V gene, CDR1 is MGHRA and CDR2 is YSYEKL. With 1 base removed from V and 0 bases from J, the gap between germline ends came to 8 bases.

J is TRBJ2-5 and V is TRBV5-5, with 8 nucleotides matching TRBD1. The CDR3 contains 15 residues. J was trimmed by 6 bases and V by 4 bases; bases with no gene match: 11. The germline V gene has CDR1 SGHKS and CDR2 YYEKEE (reference sequence). DNA for the CDR3: TGTGCCAGCAGCCTCGGGACAGGAATTGTTAAGACCCAGTACTTC. Translated: CASSLGTGIVKTQYF.

The chain has TRBV6-5 and TRBJ2-5, with D possibly TRBD1 on 5 matching bases. The CDR3 is 16 amino acids. Germline CDR1 and CDR2: MNHEY and SVGAGI. V lost 0 bases and J 2 bases, leaving 13 bases between the germline ends. CDR3 DNA sequence: TGTGCCAGCAGTTACTCGGGCAGGGCGAGTCAAGAGACCCAGTACTTC. This codes for CASSYSGRASQETQYF.

This chain links TRBV10-1 with TRBJ2-7, with 13 bases fitting TRBD2. Germline lookup yields CDR1 WNHNN and CDR2 SYGVQD (reference sequence). The CDR3 loop spans 14 amino acids. V trimming: 6 bases; J trimming: 5 bases; junction bases outside the gene matches: 4. The CDR3 here is CASRGGTSGNEQYF. The CDR3 bases are TGCGCCAGCAGGGGGGGGACTAGCGGGAACGAGCAGTACTTC.

Here the CDR3 DNA reads TGTGCCAGCAGCTTAGAGTCTTGGACTAGCGGGAGTTCTGGGACCGGGGAGCTGTTTTTT. Translating it yields CASSLESWTSGSSGTGELFF. J is TRBJ2-2 and V is TRBV11-2; TRBD2 aligns across 13 bases. CDR1 is SGHAT, CDR2 FQNNGV, per germline. V lost 0 bases and J lost 5; bases outside the gene matches: 12. CDR3 length equals 20 residues.

The chain couples TRBV10-3 to TRBJ1-5; D uncertain. Germline-derived CDR1 and CDR2 are ENHRY and SYGVKD. V lost 3 bases to trimming and J lost 9 bases, with 12 bases between them. CDR3 size: 13 residues. The CDR3 sequence: CAISENRETPQHF. Written as DNA, the CDR3 is TGTGCCATCAGTGAAAACAGAGAGACGCCCCAGCATTTT.

The V call is TRBV19, the J call TRBJ1-2; D gene ambiguous. Deletions cut 5 bases from V and 1 base from J, with 8 bases between. The CDR3 is 13 amino acids. From germline, CDR1 is LNHDA and CDR2 SQIVND (reference sequence). The CDR3 sequence: CASSLPGNYGYTF. The DNA of the CDR3 is TGTGCCAGTAGTCTCCCCGGTAACTATGGCTACACCTTC.

This rearrangement joins TRBV19 to TRBJ2-1; TRBD2 matches at 13 bases. This CDR3 is built from 19 residues. Germline values: CDR1 LNHDA, CDR2 SQIVND (reference sequence). Losses at the gene ends were 7 bases for V and 0 bases for J; bases not matched to a gene: 12. CDR3 DNA sequence: TGTGCCAGTACCCGTCGAGGACTAGCGGGAGCCAACTCCTACAATGAGCAGTTCTTC. Its translation is CASTRRGLAGANSYNEQFF.

The chain is built from TRBV2 and TRBJ2-3, with 10 positions matching TRBD2. With V trimmed by 4 bases and J by 4 bases, 2 bases remained unmatched. CDR1 is SNHLY and CDR2 is FYNNEI in the germline V gene. This CDR3 is 14 amino acids long. CDR3: CASSGGTSADTQYF. The DNA for the CDR3 is TGTGCCAGCAGTGGGGGGACTAGCGCAGATACGCAGTATTTT. The full variable domain, rest sourced from reference TRBV2 and TRBJ2-3, is EPEVTQTPSHQVTQMGQEVILRCVPISNHLYFYWYRQILGQKVEFLVSFYNNEISEKSEIFDDQFSVERPDGSNFTLKIRSTKLEDSAMYFCASSGGTSADTQYFGPGTRLTVL.

The rearrangement uses TRBV28 and TRBJ2-1, with D possibly TRBD2 on 6 matching bases. CDR1 and CDR2 from the germline V gene are MDHEN and SYDVKM. The CDR3 totals 16 residues. Deletions cut 4 bases from V and 8 bases from J, with 21 bases between. The CDR3 spells CASSYPGTATPHEQFF. Written as DNA, the CDR3 is TGTGCCAGCAGTTACCCCGGGACTGCAACCCCCCATGAGCAGTTCTTC.

V gene TRBV13 combines with J gene TRBJ2-7; D possibly corresponds to TRBD1 (5 bases). This CDR3 is 17 amino acids long. The V end lost 4 bases, the J end lost 3 bases, and 22 bases lay between the germline ends. Germline CDR1 reads PRHDT; CDR2 reads FYEKMQ (reference sequence). CDR3 DNA sequence: TGTGCCAGCAGCTACGGCACAGACAGTCCGGATAACTACGAGCAGTACTTC. Residues: CASSYGTDSPDNYEQYF.

This rearrangement joins TRBV24-1 to TRBJ2-3; possible D gene TRBD2, 5 bases. Germline values: CDR1 KGHDR, CDR2 SFDVKD. Trimming pared 10 bases from V and 2 bases from J, leaving 9 bases between. The length of the CDR3 is 12 residues. The CDR3 here is CATNDYTDTQYF. In DNA form, the CDR3 reads TGTGCCACTAACGACTACACAGATACGCAGTATTTT.

This sequence joins TRBV2 and TRBJ2-1, with 10 nucleotides matching TRBD2. The V segment lost 4 bases and the J segment 8 bases; nucleotides outside the gene matches: 5. The CDR3 is 14 amino acids. CDR1 is SNHLY and CDR2 is FYNNEI in the germline V gene. Here the CDR3 DNA reads TGTGCCAGCAGTGTGGCTAGCGGGAGAGATGAGCAGTTCTTC. It translates to CASSVASGRDEQFF.

This clone appeared a single time. J is TRBJ2-7 and V is TRBV5-4; the match to TRBD2 covers 7 bases. Germline-derived CDR1 and CDR2 are SGHNT and YYREEE (reference sequence). The V segment lost 0 bases and the J segment 1 base; nucleotides outside the gene matches: 4. CDR3 length: 15 residues. CDR3 sequence: CASSLGPSGSYEQYF. The CDR3 coding sequence is TGTGCCAGCAGCTTGGGCCCTAGCGGTTCCTACGAGCAGTACTTC.

The table lists this clone with a few counts. The chain couples TRBV6-1 to TRBJ1-2, with D maybe TRBD1 (5 bases). This CDR3 is 15 amino acids long. Germline CDR1 and CDR2: MNHNS and SASEGT. V lost 2 bases and J lost 3, with 13 bases in between. The CDR3 protein is CASSERSGYHYGYTF. The CDR3 DNA sequence: TGTGCCAGCAGTGAAAGGTCAGGGTATCACTATGGCTACACCTTC.

The chain couples TRBV5-1 to TRBJ2-5; 8 bases are shared with TRBD1. This CDR3 region has 13 residues. Germline V gives CDR1 SGHRS, CDR2 YFSETQ. Unmatched junction bases numbered 4, after V lost 5 bases and J lost 4 bases. This chain's CDR3 is CASRGRGLETQYF. In DNA form, the CDR3 reads TGCGCCAGCAGAGGCAGGGGGCTAGAGACCCAGTACTTC.

This chain connects TRBV6-5 to TRBJ1-1; D may be TRBD1 (5 bases). The CDR3 length is 13 residues. Trimming took 2 bases from V and 11 from J, leaving 15 bases between them. Germline lookup yields CDR1 MNHEY and CDR2 SVGAGI. The CDR3 loop reads CASSYGGGTLAFF. The CDR3, as DNA: TGTGCCAGCAGTTACGGGGGAGGGACCTTGGCTTTCTTT.

This chain links TRBV5-4 with TRBJ1-2; D unclear. The CDR3 totals 14 residues. Germline V CDR1 and CDR2: SGHNT, YYREEE (reference sequence). Between the trimmed V and J ends, which lost 0 bases and 8 bases, there was a span of 14 bases. The CDR3 region is CASSLGLPVWGYTF. The CDR3 DNA is TGTGCCAGCAGCTTGGGACTCCCCGTCTGGGGCTACACCTTC.

The chain uses TRBV5-6 and TRBJ2-4, with TRBD2 matching 8 bases. With 5 bases clipped from V and 6 bases from J, the junction kept 13 bases outside the gene matches. This CDR3 region has 16 residues. Germline loops: CDR1 SGHDT, CDR2 YYEEEE. The CDR3 nucleotides read TGTGCCAGCAGTTTAGGACCGGGAGGGCCGATAAACATTCAGTACTTC. It codes for CASSLGPGGPINIQYF. The full variable domain, in which reference TRBV5-6 and TRBJ2-4 provide the parts outside the CDR3, is DAGVTQSPTHLIKTRGQQVTLRCSPKSGHDTVSWYQQALGQGPQFIFQYYEEEERQRGNFPDRFSGHQFPNYSSELNVNALLLGDSALYLCASSLGPGGPINIQYFGAGTRLSVL.

The V gene is TRBV5-1, the J gene TRBJ1-1, with 10 bases fitting TRBD1. The germline gives CDR1 SGHRS, CDR2 YFSETQ. This CDR3 contains 15 residues. The junction had 7 bases not matched to a gene; V was cut back by 4 bases and J by 4 bases. In DNA, the CDR3 is TGCGCCAGCAGCGGTGGGACAGGGGCCATCACTGAAGCTTTCTTT. Translating it yields CASSGGTGAITEAFF.

The rearrangement links TRBV7-2 to TRBJ1-2; D possibly corresponds to TRBD1 (5 bases). V lost 4 bases to trimming and J lost 7 bases, with 10 bases between them. The CDR3 has 12 residues. Germline V gene data show CDR1 as SGHTA and CDR2 as FQGNSA. The CDR3 region is CASSSGYRGYTF. CDR3 nucleotides: TGTGCCAGCAGCTCAGGGTATCGTGGCTACACCTTC.

The genes are TRBV27 and TRBJ2-3; 8 bases are a match to TRBD2. The ends lost 3 bases at V and 4 bases at J; junction bases unmatched: 3. Germline V lookup: CDR1 MNHEY, CDR2 SMNVEV (reference sequence). This CDR3 region has 14 residues. The CDR3 is CASSFGGAADTQYF. The DNA of the CDR3 is TGTGCCAGCAGTTTCGGGGGGGCGGCAGATACGCAGTATTTT.

This sequence joins TRBV9 and TRBJ2-7, with 9 positions matching TRBD1. The junction had 13 bases not matched to a gene; V was cut back by 0 bases and J by 0 bases. This CDR3 is 19 amino acids long. Germline V gene lookup returns CDR1 SGDLS and CDR2 YYNGEE. CDR3 DNA: TGTGCCAGCAGCGTAGCTGGGAGACAGGGGGTACGAATCTCCTACGAGCAGTACTTC. The encoded protein is CASSVAGRQGVRISYEQYF.

V gene TRBV27 combines with J gene TRBJ2-3; TRBD2 aligns across 7 bases. The CDR3 has 16 residues. Per germline, CDR1 MNHEY and CDR2 SMNVEV (reference sequence). The V and J ends lost 4 bases and 2 bases, in that order; junction bases with no gene match: 9. DNA for the CDR3: TGTGCCAGCAGTTCGCCAGCGGGGACCCTCACAGATACGCAGTATTTT. This encodes CASSSPAGTLTDTQYF.

The chain links TRBV18 to TRBJ2-5, with TRBD2 as a possible D gene (6 bases). There are 15 residues in the CDR3. Germline V CDR1 and CDR2: KGHSH, LQKENI. V lost 0 bases to trimming and J lost 5 bases, with 13 bases between them. The CDR3 sequence: CASSPPALTSETQYF. In nucleotides, the CDR3 is TGTGCCAGCTCACCACCTGCATTGACTAGTGAGACCCAGTACTTC.

This chain uses TRBV29-1 with TRBJ1-2; 8 bases agree with TRBD1. The germline V gene encodes CDR1 SQVTM and CDR2 ANQGSEA. Losses at the gene ends were 3 bases for V and 6 bases for J; bases not matched to a gene: 6. The CDR3 is made up of 13 amino acids. CDR3 protein: CSVDGQGADGYTF. In DNA, the CDR3 is TGCAGCGTTGATGGACAGGGCGCTGATGGCTACACCTTC.

This clone was seen more than once but under ten times. The chain combines TRBV10-2 with TRBJ1-5; 10 positions agree with TRBD1. CDR3 length: 17 amino acids. Germline lookup yields CDR1 WSHSY and CDR2 SAAADI. V lost 6 bases, J lost 0 bases, and 8 bases stayed unmatched. The CDR3 sequence is CASRDSGTGVSNQPQHF. The CDR3 DNA reads TGCGCCAGCAGGGACTCCGGGACAGGGGTTAGCAATCAGCCCCAGCATTTT.

This chain joins TRBV9 and TRBJ1-4, with D possibly matching TRBD1 (5 bases). Germline V lookup: CDR1 SGDLS, CDR2 YYNGEE. The CDR3 spans 16 residues. V gave up 2 bases and J gave up 5 bases, with 16 bases separating them. This chain's CDR3 is CASSVSPAGVNEKLFF. CDR3 nucleotides: TGTGCCAGCAGCGTTTCCCCTGCGGGGGTGAATGAAAAACTGTTTTTT.

The chain recombines TRBV21-1 with TRBJ2-6; no check of the table's D call, TRBD2, against the DNA was made. TRBV21-1 represents a pseudogene. This CDR3 is 18 amino acids long. CDR3 nucleotides: TGTGCCAGCAGCGAAATAGCGGGAGGGCCTCGAGGGGCCAACGTCCTGACTTTC. This sequence encodes CASSEIAGGPRGANVLTF.